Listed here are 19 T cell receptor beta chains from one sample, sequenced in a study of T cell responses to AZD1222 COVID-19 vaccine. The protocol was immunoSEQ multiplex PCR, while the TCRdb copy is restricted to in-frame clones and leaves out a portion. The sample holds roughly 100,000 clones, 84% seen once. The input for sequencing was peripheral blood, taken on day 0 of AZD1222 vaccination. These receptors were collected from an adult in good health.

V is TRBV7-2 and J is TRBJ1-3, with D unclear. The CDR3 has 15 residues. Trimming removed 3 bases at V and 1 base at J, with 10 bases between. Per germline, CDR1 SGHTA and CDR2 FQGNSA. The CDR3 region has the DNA TGTGCCAGCAGCTTCTGGGCAGCTTCTGGAAACACCATATATTTT. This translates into CASSFWAASGNTIYF.

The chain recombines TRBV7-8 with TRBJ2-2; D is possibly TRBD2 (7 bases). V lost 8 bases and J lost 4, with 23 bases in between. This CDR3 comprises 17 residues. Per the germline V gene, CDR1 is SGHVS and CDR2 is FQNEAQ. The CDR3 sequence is CASRIFDGGRRTGELFF. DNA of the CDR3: TGTGCCAGCCGAATTTTCGACGGGGGGCGACGCACCGGGGAGCTGTTTTTT.

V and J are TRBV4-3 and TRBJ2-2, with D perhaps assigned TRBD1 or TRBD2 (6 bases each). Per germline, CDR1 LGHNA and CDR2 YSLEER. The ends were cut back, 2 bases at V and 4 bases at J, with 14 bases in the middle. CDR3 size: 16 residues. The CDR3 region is CASSQRGGGTTGELFF. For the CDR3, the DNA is TGCGCCAGCAGCCAAAGAGGAGGGGGGACCACCGGGGAGCTGTTTTTT.

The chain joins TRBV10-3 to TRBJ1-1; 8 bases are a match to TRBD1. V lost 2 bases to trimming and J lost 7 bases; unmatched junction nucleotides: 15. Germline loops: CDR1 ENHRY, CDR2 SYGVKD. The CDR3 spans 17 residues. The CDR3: CAISEPRTGSGSYEAFF. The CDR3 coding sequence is TGTGCCATCAGTGAGCCCCGGACAGGGTCTGGGTCTTATGAAGCTTTCTTT.

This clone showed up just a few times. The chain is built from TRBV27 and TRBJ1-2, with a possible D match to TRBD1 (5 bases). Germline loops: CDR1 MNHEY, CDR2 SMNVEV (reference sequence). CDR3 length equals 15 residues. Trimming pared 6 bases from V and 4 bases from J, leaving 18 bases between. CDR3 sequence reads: CASRLAFRVGYGYTF. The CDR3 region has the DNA TGTGCCAGCAGGTTAGCCTTCAGGGTCGGCTATGGCTACACCTTC.

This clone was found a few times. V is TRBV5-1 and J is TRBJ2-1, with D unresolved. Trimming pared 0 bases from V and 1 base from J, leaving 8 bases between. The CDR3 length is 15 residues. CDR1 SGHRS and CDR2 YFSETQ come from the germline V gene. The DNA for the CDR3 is TGCGCCAGCAGCTTGGCTGGGTCTTCCTACAATGAGCAGTTCTTC. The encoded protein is CASSLAGSSYNEQFF.

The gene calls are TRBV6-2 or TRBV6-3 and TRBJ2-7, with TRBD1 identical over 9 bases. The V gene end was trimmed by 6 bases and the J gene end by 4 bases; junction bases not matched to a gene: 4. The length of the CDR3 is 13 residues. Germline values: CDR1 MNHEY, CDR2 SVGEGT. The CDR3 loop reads CASSTGGAYEQYF. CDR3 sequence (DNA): TGTGCCAGCAGCACAGGGGGCGCGTACGAGCAGTACTTC.

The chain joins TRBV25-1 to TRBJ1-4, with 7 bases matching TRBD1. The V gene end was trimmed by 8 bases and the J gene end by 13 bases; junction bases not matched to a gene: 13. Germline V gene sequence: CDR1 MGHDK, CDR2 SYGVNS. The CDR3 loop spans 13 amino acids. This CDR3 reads CASGVTGTRGLFF. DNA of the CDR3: TGTGCCAGCGGTGTGACAGGGACGAGGGGACTGTTTTTT.

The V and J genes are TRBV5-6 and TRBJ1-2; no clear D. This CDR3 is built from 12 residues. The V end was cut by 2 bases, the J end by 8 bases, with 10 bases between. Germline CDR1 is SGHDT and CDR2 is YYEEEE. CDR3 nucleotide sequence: TGTGCCAGCAGCTTTCCAGCGGGGGGCTACACCTTC. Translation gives CASSFPAGGYTF. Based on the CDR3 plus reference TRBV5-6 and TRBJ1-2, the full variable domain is DAGVTQSPTHLIKTRGQQVTLRCSPKSGHDTVSWYQQALGQGPQFIFQYYEEEERQRGNFPDRFSGHQFPNYSSELNVNALLLGDSALYLCASSFPAGGYTFGSGTRLTVV.

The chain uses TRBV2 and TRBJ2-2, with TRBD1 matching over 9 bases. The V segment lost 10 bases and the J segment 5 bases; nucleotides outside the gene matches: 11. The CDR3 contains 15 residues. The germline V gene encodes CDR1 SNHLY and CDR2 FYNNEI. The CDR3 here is CATSPRTGETGELFF. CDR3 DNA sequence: TGTGCCACCTCACCACGGACAGGGGAAACCGGGGAGCTGTTTTTT. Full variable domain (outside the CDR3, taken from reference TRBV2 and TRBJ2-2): EPEVTQTPSHQVTQMGQEVILRCVPISNHLYFYWYRQILGQKVEFLVSFYNNEISEKSEIFDDQFSVERPDGSNFTLKIRSTKLEDSAMYFCATSPRTGETGELFFGEGSRLTVL.

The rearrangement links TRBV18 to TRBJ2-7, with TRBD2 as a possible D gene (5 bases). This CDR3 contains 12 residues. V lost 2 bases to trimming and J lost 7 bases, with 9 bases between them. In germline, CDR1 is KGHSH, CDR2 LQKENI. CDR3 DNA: TGTGCCAGCTCACCAGAGGGTCATGAGCAGTACTTC. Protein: CASSPEGHEQYF.

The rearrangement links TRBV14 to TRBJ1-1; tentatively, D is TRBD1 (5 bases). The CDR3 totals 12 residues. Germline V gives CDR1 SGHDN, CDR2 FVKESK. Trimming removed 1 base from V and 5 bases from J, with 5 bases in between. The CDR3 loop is CASSQAGTEAFF. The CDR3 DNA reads TGTGCCAGCAGCCAAGCAGGGACTGAAGCTTTCTTT.

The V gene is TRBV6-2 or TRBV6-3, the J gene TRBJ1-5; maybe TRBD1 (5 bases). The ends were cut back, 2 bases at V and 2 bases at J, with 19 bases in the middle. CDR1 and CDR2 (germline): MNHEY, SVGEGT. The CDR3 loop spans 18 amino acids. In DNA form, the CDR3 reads TGTGCCAGCAGTTACGTCCCTGAAGGGGCTCCCGGCAATCAGCCCCAGCATTTT. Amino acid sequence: CASSYVPEGAPGNQPQHF.

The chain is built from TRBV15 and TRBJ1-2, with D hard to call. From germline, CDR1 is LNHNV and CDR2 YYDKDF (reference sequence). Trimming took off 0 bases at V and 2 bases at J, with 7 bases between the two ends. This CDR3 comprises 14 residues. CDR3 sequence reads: CATSREGINYGYTF. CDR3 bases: TGTGCCACCAGCAGAGAAGGAATCAACTATGGCTACACCTTC. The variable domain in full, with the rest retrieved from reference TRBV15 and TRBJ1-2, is DAMVIQNPRYQVTQFGKPVTLSCSQTLNHNVMYWYQQKSSQAPKLLFHYYDKDFNNEADTPDNFQSRRPNTSFCFLDIRSPGLGDTAMYLCATSREGINYGYTFGSGTRLTVV.

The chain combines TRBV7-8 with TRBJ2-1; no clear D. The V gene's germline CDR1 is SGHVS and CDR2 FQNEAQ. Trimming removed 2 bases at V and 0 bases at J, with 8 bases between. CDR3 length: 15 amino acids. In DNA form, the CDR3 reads TGTGCCAGCAGCTTAAACGGATACTCCTACAATGAGCAGTTCTTC. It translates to CASSLNGYSYNEQFF.

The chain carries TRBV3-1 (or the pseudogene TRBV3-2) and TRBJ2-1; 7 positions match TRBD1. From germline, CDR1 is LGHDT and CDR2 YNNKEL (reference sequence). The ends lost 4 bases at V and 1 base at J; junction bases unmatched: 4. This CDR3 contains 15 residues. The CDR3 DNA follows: TGTGCCAGCAGCCTTGACAGGGCTTCCTACAATGAGCAGTTCTTC. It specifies CASSLDRASYNEQFF.

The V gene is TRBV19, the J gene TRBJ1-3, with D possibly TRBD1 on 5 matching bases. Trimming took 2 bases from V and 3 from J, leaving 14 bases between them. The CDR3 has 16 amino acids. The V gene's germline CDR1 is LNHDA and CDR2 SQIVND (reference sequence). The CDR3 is CASSIRSGRDGNTIYF. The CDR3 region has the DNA TGTGCCAGTAGTATAAGATCGGGACGTGATGGAAACACCATATATTTT.

CDR3: CASSRGRRNTEAFF. Written as DNA, the CDR3 is TGTGCCAGCAGTAGGGGCAGGAGGAACACTGAAGCTTTCTTT. This chain links TRBV28 with TRBJ1-1, with D possibly being TRBD1 (5 bases). This CDR3 contains 14 residues. The germline gives CDR1 MDHEN, CDR2 SYDVKM. The V and J ends lost 5 bases and 1 base respectively, with 11 bases between them. The full variable domain, rest sourced from reference TRBV28 and TRBJ1-1, is DVKVTQSSRYLVKRTGEKVFLECVQDMDHENMFWYRQDPGLGLRLIYFSYDVKMKEKGDIPEGYSVSREKKERFSLILESASTNQTSMYLCASSRGRRNTEAFFGQGTRLTVV.

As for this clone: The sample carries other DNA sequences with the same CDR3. The CDR3 sequence: CASSLDRGSDTQYF. CDR3 sequence (DNA): TGTGCCAGCAGCTTAGATAGGGGATCGGATACGCAGTATTTT. V and J are TRBV7-2 and TRBJ2-3, with D tentatively TRBD1 (5 bases). This CDR3 has 14 residues. CDR1 is SGHTA and CDR2 is FQGNSA in the germline V gene. Trimming removed 1 base from V and 6 bases from J, with 11 bases in between. The full variable domain, with the rest looked up from reference TRBV7-2 and TRBJ2-3, is GAGVSQSPSNKVTEKGKDVELRCDPISGHTALYWYRQSLGQGLEFLIYFQGNSAPDKSGLPSDRFSAERTGGSVSTLTIQRTQQEDSAVYLCASSLDRGSDTQYFGPGTRLTVL.